Below, one TCR beta chain is given with its context. Its specificity is not known. Germline CDR1 LNHDA, CDR2 SQIVND (reference sequence). With 9 bases clipped from V and 5 bases from J, the junction kept 8 bases outside the gene matches. The CDR3 spans 13 residues. The data originate from a study of T cell repertoires in cytomegalovirus infection. Across the study: Evidence of both CMV infection and a matching HLA type came from public TCR beta signatures.

In TCRdb, the reads were re-called with MiXCR into one record per CDR3 protein. This repertoire shows around 900,000 distinct CDR3 sequences, around 32% found once; its top ten account for about an eighth. Study outcomes and limitations: Carriers of CMV and the relevant HLA type were discriminated by public TCR beta frequency.

The sample here was cultured CD8+ T cells from PBMCs, taken from culture after CMV antigen stimulation. The chain combines TRBV19 with TRBJ1-1, with 8 bases that match TRBD1. The TCR sequence derives from a human donor in good health (CMV status not recorded). Some clones in this sample may be carry-over from other donors' samples. The CDR3 is CASKTGDRTEAFF. As DNA, the CDR3 is TGTGCCAGCAAGACAGGGGATAGGACTGAAGCTTTCTTT.